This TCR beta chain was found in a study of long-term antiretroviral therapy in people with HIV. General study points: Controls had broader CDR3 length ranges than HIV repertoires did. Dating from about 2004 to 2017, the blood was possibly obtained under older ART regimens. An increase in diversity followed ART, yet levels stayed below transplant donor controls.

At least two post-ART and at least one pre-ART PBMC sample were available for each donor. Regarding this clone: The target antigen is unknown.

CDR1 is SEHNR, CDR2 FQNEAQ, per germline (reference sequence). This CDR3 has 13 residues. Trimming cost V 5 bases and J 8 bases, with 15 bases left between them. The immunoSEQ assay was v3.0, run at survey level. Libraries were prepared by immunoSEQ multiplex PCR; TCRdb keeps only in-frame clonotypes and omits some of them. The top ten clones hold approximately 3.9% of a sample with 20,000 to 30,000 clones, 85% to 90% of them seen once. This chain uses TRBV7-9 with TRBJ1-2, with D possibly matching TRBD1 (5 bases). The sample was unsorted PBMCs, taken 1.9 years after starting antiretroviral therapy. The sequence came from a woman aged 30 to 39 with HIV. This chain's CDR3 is CASSRPGGDGYTF. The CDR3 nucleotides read TGTGCCAGCAGCCGACCCGGTGGGGACGGCTACACCTTC.